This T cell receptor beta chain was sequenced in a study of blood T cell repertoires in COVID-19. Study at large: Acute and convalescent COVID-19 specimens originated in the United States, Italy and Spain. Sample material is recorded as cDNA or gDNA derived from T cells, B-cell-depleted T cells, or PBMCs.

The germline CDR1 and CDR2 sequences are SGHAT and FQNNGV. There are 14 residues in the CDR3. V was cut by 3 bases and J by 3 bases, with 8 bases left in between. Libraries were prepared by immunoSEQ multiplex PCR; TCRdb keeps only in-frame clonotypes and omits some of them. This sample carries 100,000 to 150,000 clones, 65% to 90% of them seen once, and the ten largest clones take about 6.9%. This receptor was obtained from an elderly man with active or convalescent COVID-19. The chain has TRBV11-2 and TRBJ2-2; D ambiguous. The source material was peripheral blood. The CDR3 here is CASSFRSDTGELFF. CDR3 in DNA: TGTGCCAGCAGCTTCCGGTCGGACACCGGGGAGCTGTTTTTT.